Shown below are 24 T cell receptor beta chains from a single sample sequenced in a study of tumor-infiltrating lymphocytes in primary liver carcinoma. Both RNA and DNA were isolated together from around 20-30 mg of bulk tissue that had not been sorted. Reverse transcription of around 500 ng total RNA with a constant-region primer produced TCR beta cDNA. A slightly modified ARM-PCR protocol with three nested multiplex PCR rounds produced these TCR beta libraries. The two initial PCR rounds, roughly 11 cycles each, used TRBV1-TRBV30 forward and C-beta reverse primers. TCRdb analysed the multiplex PCR reads with MiXCR anew, one entry per CDR3 protein. The sample contains tens of thousands of distinct CDR3 sequences, roughly 73% of which appear only once. Sequencing was performed on tumor-adjacent normal liver tissue. The receptors shown here come from a woman aged 30 to 39 with primary liver carcinoma and hepatitis B virus infection.

The chain links TRBV4-3 to TRBJ2-3; D ambiguous. V was cut by 6 bases and J by 8 bases, with 30 bases left in between. Germline values: CDR1 LGHNA, CDR2 YSLEER. This CDR3 contains 18 residues. The DNA of the CDR3 is TGCGCCAGCAGTCAGTCGGTCTGGCTGGGTAATCCCGATGGTACGCAGTATTTT. Protein: CASSQSVWLGNPDGTQYF.

Comment on this clonotype: At one of its ends the junction is not consistent with the germline gene, which may arise from a read error. The rearrangement joins TRBV9 to TRBJ2-1, with D unclear. The CDR3 loop spans 14 amino acids. CDR1 SGDLS and CDR2 YYNGEE come from the germline V gene. The CDR3 coding sequence is TGTGCCGGCAGTGCTCTTTCCTCCTACAATGAGCAGTTCTTC. Translating gives CAGSALSSYNEQFF. The full variable domain, its missing parts supplied by reference TRBV9 and TRBJ2-1, is DSGVTQTPKHLITATGQRVTLRCSPRSGDLSVYWYQQSLDQGLQFLIQYYNGEERAKGNILERFSAQQFPDLHSELNLSSLELGDSALYFCAGSALSSYNEQFFGPGTRLTVL.

For this clonotype: One end of the junction is discordant with germline, which a read error may explain. V and J are TRBV11-1 and TRBJ2-2; D might be TRBD1 or TRBD2, each matching 5 bases. CDR1 is SGHAT, CDR2 FQDESV, per germline (reference sequence). The CDR3 length is 16 residues. CDR3 sequence reads: CASSRVMAGVSGELLF. The CDR3 nucleotides are TGTGCTAGCAGCAGGGTTATGGCGGGTGTGTCCGGGGAGCTGCTTTTT.

Details on this clonotype: The CDR3 carries no conserved terminal phenylalanine or tryptophan, so it likely arises from a read error. The chain carries TRBV11-2 and TRBJ1-1; D possibly corresponds to TRBD1 (6 bases). The CDR3 is 11 amino acids. Germline V gene lookup returns CDR1 SGHAT and CDR2 FQNNGV. Trimming shortened V by 9 bases and J by 8 bases, and 13 bases separated the two germline ends. The CDR3 is CASSPGTEAFS. For the CDR3, the DNA is TGTGCCAGTAGCCCCGGGACAGAAGCTTTCTCA.

Concerning this clonotype itself: The junction shows a germline mismatch at one end, possibly a read error. The genes are TRBV13 and TRBJ2-1; possible D gene TRBD2, 6 bases. This CDR3 comprises 15 residues. In germline, CDR1 is PRHDT, CDR2 FYEKMQ (reference sequence). This CDR3 reads CASSSSRRAANVQFF. CDR3 DNA: TGTGCCAGCAGTTCTAGCCGGAGGGCCGCGAATGTGCAGTTCTTC.

In this sample, this clonotype turned up once. Given the absence of the conserved phenylalanine or tryptophan at the CDR3 end, a read error is likely. The V call is TRBV4-3, the J call TRBJ2-3, with TRBD2 as a possible D gene (6 bases). The germline V gene encodes CDR1 LGHNA and CDR2 YSLEER. V dropped 0 bases and J dropped 2 bases, with 27 bases sitting between them. The CDR3 totals 21 residues. The CDR3: CASSQEPVTSRRTGVTDTQYL. In DNA form, the CDR3 reads TGCGCCAGCAGCCAAGAGCCGGTAACTAGCCGGAGGACGGGGGTCACAGATACGCAGTATCTT.

This clonotype was counted many times. The rearrangement joins TRBV7-8 to TRBJ2-1, with D perhaps TRBD1 or TRBD2 (5 bases each). Germline CDR1 and CDR2: SGHVS and FQNEAQ. V was shortened by 2 bases and J by 10 bases, with 12 bases between the two germline ends. CDR3 size: 13 residues. CDR3 loop: CASSLNWGKEQFF. The CDR3 DNA sequence: TGTGCCAGCAGCTTAAACTGGGGGAAAGAGCAGTTCTTC.

Remarks on this clonotype: One end of the junction does not line up with germline, which may come from a read error. V usage is TRBV5-6 and J usage is TRBJ1-5; a weak D match, TRBD1 (5 bases). CDR3 size: 14 residues. Germline V gene sequence: CDR1 SGHDT, CDR2 YYEEEE. The CDR3 DNA sequence: TGTGTCAGCAGTTTCCAGGGTCGGAATCAGCCCCAGCATTTT. Translating gives CVSSFQGRNQPQHF.

Comments on this clonotype: This CDR3 fails to terminate in the conserved phenylalanine or tryptophan, so it likely reflects a read error. J is TRBJ2-2 and V is TRBV29-1, with D tentatively TRBD2 (5 bases). The germline V gene has CDR1 SQVTM and CDR2 ANQGSEA. Trimming pared 7 bases from V and 9 bases from J, leaving 18 bases between. There are 13 residues in the CDR3. The CDR3 sequence: CSARTDLTWELFS. The CDR3 DNA reads TGCAGCGCACGTACGGACTTGACCTGGGAGCTGTTTTCT.

With regard to this clonotype: A junction boundary mismatches the germline segment, possibly from a read error. The chain couples TRBV11-2 to TRBJ2-1; TRBD1 or TRBD2 may be the D gene (5 bases each). The CDR3 length is 16 residues. Germline CDR1 SGHAT, CDR2 FQNNGV. The CDR3 region has the DNA TGTGCCAACAGCTTAGGGATGGGGACGCGGTGCAATGAGCAGTTCTTC. This codes for CANSLGMGTRCNEQFF.

This clonotype was recorded many times. This rearrangement joins TRBV7-9 to TRBJ2-1; D is ambiguous. Germline values: CDR1 SEHNR, CDR2 FQNEAQ (reference sequence). Trimming stripped 7 bases from V and 1 base from J, with 17 bases between. The CDR3 is made up of 16 amino acids. The CDR3 here is CASNSGSAESYNEQFF. CDR3 DNA sequence: TGTGCCAGCAACTCCGGGTCCGCAGAGTCCTACAATGAGCAGTTCTTC.

This chain links TRBV5-1 with TRBJ2-7, with D possibly being TRBD2 (5 bases). Trimming stripped 8 bases from V and 6 bases from J, with 21 bases between. The CDR3 is 14 amino acids. Germline V gene lookup returns CDR1 SGHRS and CDR2 YFSETQ. DNA for the CDR3: TGCGCCAGGAACTTGGGAGCTTGGGGAAGCGAGCAGTACTTC. It translates to CARNLGAWGSEQYF.

With regard to this clonotype: Sequence at one end of the junction differs from germline and may be a read error. CDR3 protein: CDSSLRNEQYF. The CDR3 coding sequence is TGTGACAGCAGTTTGCGGAACGAGCAGTACTTC. V usage is TRBV28 and J usage is TRBJ2-7; no definite D call. The germline V gene has CDR1 MDHEN and CDR2 SYDVKM. The CDR3 is 11 residues long.

In regard to this clonotype: A read error is likely, as this CDR3 ends without the conserved phenylalanine or tryptophan. V gene TRBV7-2 combines with J gene TRBJ2-5; D uncertain. The germline V gene encodes CDR1 SGHTA and CDR2 FQGNSA. The CDR3 covers 15 residues. The CDR3 reads CASSLLWGTQETQYL. CDR3 DNA: TGTGCCAGTAGCTTATTGTGGGGAACTCAAGAGACCCAGTACCTC.

The chain carries TRBV7-9 and TRBJ2-3; either TRBD1 or TRBD2 may fit D (5 bases each). CDR3 length equals 16 residues. The V gene's germline CDR1 is SEHNR and CDR2 FQNEAQ (reference sequence). The V end lost 6 bases, the J end lost 1 base, and 17 bases lay between the germline ends. CDR3 nucleotide sequence: TGTGCCAGCAGTTCGGTGCGAGGGGTTGGCACAGATACGCAGTATTTT. It encodes CASSSVRGVGTDTQYF.

On this clonotype itself: A junction boundary mismatches the germline segment, possibly from a read error. The genes are TRBV4-1 and TRBJ1-4, with D uncertain. This CDR3 region has 15 residues. The V gene's germline CDR1 is MGHRA and CDR2 YSYEKL. The CDR3 coding sequence is TGCGCCAGCAGCCAGGACGTCGCACCGAGGGAAAGACTGTTTTTT. This gives the protein CASSQDVAPRERLFF.

Note on this clonotype: Compared with germline, one end of the junction differs, possibly owing to a read error. This chain connects TRBV6-1 to TRBJ2-2, with 10 positions matching TRBD2. CDR1 is MNHNS and CDR2 is SASEGT in the germline V gene. This CDR3 has 19 residues. The CDR3 DNA reads TGTGACAGCAGTGGCAGTGCAAGGCTAGCGGGAGTTCAGGCCGGGGAGCTGTTTTTT. Translating it yields CDSSGSARLAGVQAGELFF.

Notes on this clonotype: This CDR3 fails to terminate in the conserved phenylalanine or tryptophan, so it likely reflects a read error. V and J are TRBV12-3 or TRBV12-4 and TRBJ1-4, with 9 bases matching TRBD1. The CDR3 spans 18 residues. The CDR3 here is CASSLGDRVFYPNEKLFL. In DNA form, the CDR3 reads TGTGCCAGTAGTTTGGGGGACAGGGTTTTCTATCCCAATGAAAAACTGTTTTTA.

The sample holds many counts of this clonotype. The chain carries TRBV29-1 and TRBJ2-5; no clear D. V dropped 3 bases and J dropped 5 bases, with 10 bases sitting between them. Per germline, CDR1 SQVTM and CDR2 ANQGSEA. The length of the CDR3 is 12 residues. The CDR3 sequence is CSVDPLEETQYF. The CDR3 DNA reads TGCAGCGTTGATCCCCTGGAGGAGACCCAGTACTTC.

The chain carries TRBV11-2 and TRBJ2-5; 9 bases align to TRBD2. Germline CDR1 and CDR2: SGHAT and FQNNGV. This CDR3 comprises 15 residues. Trimming cost V 3 bases and J 2 bases; bases outside gene matches: 4. This CDR3 is CASSFATSGQETQYF. The CDR3, as DNA: TGTGCCAGCAGCTTTGCGACTAGCGGACAAGAGACCCAGTACTTC.

Turning to this clonotype: The CDR3 does not close with the conserved phenylalanine or tryptophan, likely indicating a read error. The DNA is omitted, as the CDR3 cannot be located on it reliably, and the CDR3 follows TCRdb's listing. Here the CDR3 reads CASSFSTGAEELFS. The chain joins TRBV11-2 to TRBJ2-2; the tabulated D call, TRBD1, remains unverified against the DNA. The CDR3 adds up to 14 amino acids, both ends counted. CDR1 is SGHAT and CDR2 is FQNNGV in the germline V gene.

As for this clonotype: The germline gene is not matched at one end of the junction; a read error may be the cause. The chain links TRBV4-1 to TRBJ2-3; 7 bases map to TRBD2. This CDR3 comprises 18 residues. Germline assignment: CDR1 MGHRA and CDR2 YSYEKL. The CDR3 sequence is CASSQDLGGTPGTYTQYF. CDR3 nucleotides: TGCGCCAGCAGCCAAGATCTGGGGGGGACCCCGGGCACATATACGCAGTATTTT.

The chain joins TRBV20-1 to TRBJ1-1; D gene uncertain. V was shortened by 4 bases and J by 4 bases, with 16 bases between the two germline ends. The CDR3 contains 14 residues. The germline CDR1 and CDR2 sequences are DFQATT and SNEGSKA (reference sequence). For the CDR3, the DNA is TGCAGTGCTACCCGACAAAGGGAGCGCACTGAAGCTTTCTTT. Encoded protein: CSATRQRERTEAFF.

This clonotype was recorded at least ten times. This chain connects TRBV10-2 to TRBJ2-3, with D unclear. Germline values: CDR1 WSHSY, CDR2 SAAADI. The CDR3 has 12 amino acids. V was trimmed by 7 bases and J by 1 base, leaving 6 bases between them. CDR3 nucleotides: TGCGCCAGCACTGCGGGCACAGATACGCAGTATTTT. This gives the protein CASTAGTDTQYF.